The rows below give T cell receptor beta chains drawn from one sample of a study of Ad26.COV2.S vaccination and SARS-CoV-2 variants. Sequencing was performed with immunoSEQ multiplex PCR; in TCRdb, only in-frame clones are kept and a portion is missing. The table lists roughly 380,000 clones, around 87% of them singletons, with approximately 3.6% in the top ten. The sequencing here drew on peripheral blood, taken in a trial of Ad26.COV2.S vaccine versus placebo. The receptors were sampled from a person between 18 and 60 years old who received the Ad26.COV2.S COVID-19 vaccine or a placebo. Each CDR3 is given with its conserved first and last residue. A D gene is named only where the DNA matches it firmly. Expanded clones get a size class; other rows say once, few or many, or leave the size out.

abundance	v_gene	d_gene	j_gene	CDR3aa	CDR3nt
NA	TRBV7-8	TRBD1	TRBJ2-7	CASSLGTGPYEQYF	TGTGCCAGCAGCTTAGGGACAGGCCCCTACGAGCAGTACTTC
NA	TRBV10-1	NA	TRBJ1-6	CASKTGPYNSPLHF	TGCGCCAGCAAGACCGGACCTTATAATTCACCCCTCCACTTT
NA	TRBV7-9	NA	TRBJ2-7	CASSFQTYEQYF	TGTGCCAGCAGCTTCCAAACCTACGAGCAGTACTTC
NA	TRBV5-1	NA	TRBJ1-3	CASSLAGGGVGNTIYF	TGCGCCAGCAGCTTGGCCGGGGGCGGTGTTGGAAACACCATATATTTT
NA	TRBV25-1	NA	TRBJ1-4	CASSSLTSNEKLFF	TGTGCCAGCAGTTCTCTTACCTCTAATGAAAAACTGTTTTTT
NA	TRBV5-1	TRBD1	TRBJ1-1	CASSLGQGPEAFF	TGCGCCAGCAGCTTGGGACAGGGCCCTGAAGCTTTCTTT
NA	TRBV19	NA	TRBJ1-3	CASSIPGPGKRNTIYF	TGTGCCAGTAGTATTCCGGGCCCCGGAAAAAGAAACACCATATATTTT
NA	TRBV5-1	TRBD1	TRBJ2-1	CASSFGTDSYNEQFF	TGCGCCAGCAGCTTCGGGACAGATTCCTACAATGAGCAGTTCTTC
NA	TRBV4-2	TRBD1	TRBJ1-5	CASSQDGTAGRPQHF	TGTGCCAGCAGCCAAGATGGGACAGCGGGTCGGCCCCAGCATTTT
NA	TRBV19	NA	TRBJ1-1	CASSIGRGTEAFF	TGTGCCAGTAGTATAGGCAGGGGAACTGAAGCTTTCTTT
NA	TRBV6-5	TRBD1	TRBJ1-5	CASSRQTGTNQPQHF	TGTGCCAGCAGTCGACAGACAGGGACCAATCAGCCCCAGCATTTT
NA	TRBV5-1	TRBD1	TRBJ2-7	CASSLERQGHEQYF	TGCGCCAGCAGCTTGGAAAGACAGGGCCACGAGCAGTACTTC
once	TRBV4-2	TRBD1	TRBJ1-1	CASSHDRGVNTEAFF	TGTGCCAGCAGCCACGACAGGGGAGTGAACACTGAAGCTTTCTTT
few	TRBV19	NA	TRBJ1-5	CASSIGRVHQPQHF	TGTGCCAGTAGTATAGGCCGGGTTCATCAGCCCCAGCATTTT
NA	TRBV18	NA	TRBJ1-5	CASSPGEGQPQHF	TGTGCCAGCTCACCAGGGGAAGGGCAGCCCCAGCATTTT
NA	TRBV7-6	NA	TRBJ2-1	CASSLGPSNEQFF	TGTGCCAGCAGCTTAGGCCCTAGCAATGAGCAGTTCTTC
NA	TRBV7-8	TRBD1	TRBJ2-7	CASSVLQGKLGYEQYF	TGTGCCAGCAGCGTACTACAGGGGAAATTGGGCTACGAGCAGTACTTC
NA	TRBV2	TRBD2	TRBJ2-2	CASSVELAGTGELFF	TGTGCCAGCAGTGTAGAACTAGCGGGGACCGGGGAGCTGTTTTTT
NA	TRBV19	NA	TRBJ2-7	CASPTTGGYEQYF	TGTGCCAGTCCGACCACCGGGGGTTACGAGCAGTACTTC
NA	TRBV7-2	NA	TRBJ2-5	CASSLEGQGVGETQYF	TGTGCCAGCAGCTTAGAGGGGCAGGGTGTGGGGGAGACCCAGTACTTC
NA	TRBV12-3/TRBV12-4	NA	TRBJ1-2	CASSTRGNYGYTF	TGTGCCAGCAGTACGAGGGGAAACTATGGCTACACCTTC
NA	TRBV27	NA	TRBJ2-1	CASSPGGSYNEQFF	TGTGCCAGCAGTCCCGGAGGCTCTTACAATGAGCAGTTCTTC
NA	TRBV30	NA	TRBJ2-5	CAWSVSRIQETQYF	TGTGCCTGGAGTGTATCGCGTATACAAGAGACCCAGTACTTC
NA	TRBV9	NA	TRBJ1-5	CASSPTDRANQPQHF	TGTGCCAGCAGCCCTACGGACAGAGCCAATCAGCCCCAGCATTTT
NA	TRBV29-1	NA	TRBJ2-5	CSVAGQFFRETQYF	TGCAGCGTCGCAGGACAGTTTTTTCGGGAGACCCAGTACTTC
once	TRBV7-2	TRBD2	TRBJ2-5	CASNELAGGETQYF	TGTGCCAGCAACGAACTAGCGGGGGGCGAGACCCAGTACTTC
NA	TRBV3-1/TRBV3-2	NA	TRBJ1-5	CASSPFRSPNQPQHF	TGTGCCAGCAGCCCATTTAGGTCTCCCAATCAGCCCCAGCATTTT
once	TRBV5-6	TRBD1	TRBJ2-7	CASSLETGLSSYEQYF	TGTGCCAGCAGCTTGGAGACAGGGTTAAGCTCCTACGAGCAGTACTTC
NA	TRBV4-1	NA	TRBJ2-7	CASSQDDRGYYEQYF	TGCGCCAGCAGCCAAGATGACCGGGGGTACTACGAGCAGTACTTC
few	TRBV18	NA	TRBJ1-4	CASSPPGLAHEKLFF	TGTGCCAGCTCACCACCAGGGTTAGCCCATGAAAAACTGTTTTTT
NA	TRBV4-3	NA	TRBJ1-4	CASSQDLYGREREKLFF	TGCGCCAGCAGCCAAGATTTGTATGGAAGGGAGCGAGAAAAACTGTTTTTT
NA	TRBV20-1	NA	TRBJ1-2	CSASALGNSNYGYTF	TGCAGTGCTAGTGCCTTGGGGAACTCTAACTATGGCTACACCTTC
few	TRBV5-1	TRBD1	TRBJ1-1	CASSHPVRDRGQNTEAFF	TGCGCCAGCAGCCACCCCGTCCGGGACAGGGGACAGAACACTGAAGCTTTCTTT
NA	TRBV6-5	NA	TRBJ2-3	CASSYRGGTDTQYF	TGTGCCAGCAGTTATAGGGGGGGCACAGATACGCAGTATTTT
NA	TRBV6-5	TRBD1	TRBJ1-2	CASSPRTGYGYTF	TGTGCCAGCAGTCCTAGGACAGGATATGGCTACACCTTC
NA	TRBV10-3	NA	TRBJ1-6	CAISESIGGIGSPLHF	TGTGCCATCAGTGAGTCGATAGGGGGTATTGGCTCACCCCTCCACTTT